This T cell receptor (beta chain) was profiled in a study of blood T cell repertoires in COVID-19. This clone has just one count. Repertoires were generated with immunoSEQ multiplex PCR, while TCRdb's copy carries only in-frame clones and drops some. The sample lists about 130,000 clones, 70% to 90% occurring once. The germline V and J ends were trimmed by 3 bases and 1 base, with 11 bases remaining between them. The CDR3 has 15 amino acids. Germline loops: CDR1 SGDLS, CDR2 YYNGEE. The sequencing sample was made of peripheral blood. The rearrangement joins TRBV9 to TRBJ2-4; TRBD2 might be the D (5 bases). The clonotype comes from a woman between 50 and 59 years old who had recovered from COVID-19. The CDR3 nucleotides read TGTGCCAGCAGCGGAACGTCGGGGGCCAAAAACATTCAGTACTTC. Amino acid sequence: CASSGTSGAKNIQYF.